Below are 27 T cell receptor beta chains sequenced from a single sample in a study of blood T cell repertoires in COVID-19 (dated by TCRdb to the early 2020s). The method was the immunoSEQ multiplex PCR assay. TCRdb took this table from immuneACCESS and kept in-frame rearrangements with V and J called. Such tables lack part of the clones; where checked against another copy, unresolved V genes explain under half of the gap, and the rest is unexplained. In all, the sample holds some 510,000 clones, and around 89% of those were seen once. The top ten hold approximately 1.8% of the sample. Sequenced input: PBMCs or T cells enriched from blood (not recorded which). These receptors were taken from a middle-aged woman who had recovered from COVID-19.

The CDR3 region has the DNA TGTGCCAGCTCACCAGCGGCGAGCTCCTACAATGAGCAGTTCTTC. Translation gives CASSPAASSYNEQFF. The rearrangement links TRBV18 to TRBJ2-1; D call uncertain. Trimming pared 2 bases from V and 0 bases from J, leaving 8 bases between. Germline values: CDR1 KGHSH, CDR2 LQKENI. This CDR3 is 15 amino acids long.

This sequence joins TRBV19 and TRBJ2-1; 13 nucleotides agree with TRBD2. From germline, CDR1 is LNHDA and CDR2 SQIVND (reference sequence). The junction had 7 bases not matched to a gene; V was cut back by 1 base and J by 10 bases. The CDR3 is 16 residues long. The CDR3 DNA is TGTGCCAGTAGTATAGTACCCTTACTAGCGGGAGGGGAGCAGTTCTTC. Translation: CASSIVPLLAGGEQFF.

The CDR3 reads CASSRPNTGELFF. The CDR3 DNA sequence: TGTGCCAGCAGTCGTCCGAACACCGGGGAGCTGTTTTTT. The rearrangement joins TRBV27 to TRBJ2-2; D is unresolved. V was pared by 5 bases and J by 0 bases, with 4 bases between. The CDR3 is 13 residues long. Germline V gene sequence: CDR1 MNHEY, CDR2 SMNVEV (reference sequence).

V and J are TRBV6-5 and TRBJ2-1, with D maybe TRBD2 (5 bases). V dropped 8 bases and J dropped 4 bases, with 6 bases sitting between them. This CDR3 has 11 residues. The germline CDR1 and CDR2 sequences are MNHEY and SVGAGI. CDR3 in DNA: TGTGCCAGCGGACTTTACAATGAGCAGTTCTTC. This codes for CASGLYNEQFF.

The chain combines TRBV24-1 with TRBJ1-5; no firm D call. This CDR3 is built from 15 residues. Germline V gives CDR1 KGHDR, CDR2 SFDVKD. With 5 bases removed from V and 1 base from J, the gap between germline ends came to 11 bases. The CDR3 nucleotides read TGTGCCACCAGTGCTTGGGGAGAAAGCAATCAGCCCCAGCATTTT. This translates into CATSAWGESNQPQHF.

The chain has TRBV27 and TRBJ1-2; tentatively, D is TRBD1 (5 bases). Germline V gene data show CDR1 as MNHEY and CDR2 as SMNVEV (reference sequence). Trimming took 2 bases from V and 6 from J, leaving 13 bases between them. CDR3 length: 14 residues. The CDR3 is CASSLSSRVHGYTF. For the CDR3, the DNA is TGTGCCAGCAGTTTAAGTAGCAGGGTACATGGCTACACCTTC.

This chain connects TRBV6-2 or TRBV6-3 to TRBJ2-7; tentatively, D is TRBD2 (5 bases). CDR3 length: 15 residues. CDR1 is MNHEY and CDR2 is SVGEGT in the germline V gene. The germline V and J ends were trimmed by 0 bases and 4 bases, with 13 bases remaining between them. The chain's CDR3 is CASSYSTTARYEQYF. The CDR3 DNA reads TGTGCCAGCAGTTACTCGACTACCGCTCGATACGAGCAGTACTTC.

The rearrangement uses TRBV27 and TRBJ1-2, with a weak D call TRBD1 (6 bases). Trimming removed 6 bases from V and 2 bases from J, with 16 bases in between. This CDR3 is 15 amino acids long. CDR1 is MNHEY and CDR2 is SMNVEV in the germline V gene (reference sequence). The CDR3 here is CASRQSGAPNYGYTF. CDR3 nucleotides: TGTGCCAGCAGACAATCAGGGGCCCCGAACTATGGCTACACCTTC.

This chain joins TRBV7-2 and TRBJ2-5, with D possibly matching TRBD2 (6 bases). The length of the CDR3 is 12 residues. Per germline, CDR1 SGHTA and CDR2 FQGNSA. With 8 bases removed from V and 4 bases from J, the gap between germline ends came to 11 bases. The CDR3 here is CASPGAGETQYF. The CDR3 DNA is TGTGCCAGCCCGGGAGCTGGAGAGACCCAGTACTTC. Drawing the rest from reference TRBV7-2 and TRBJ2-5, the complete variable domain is GAGVSQSPSNKVTEKGKDVELRCDPISGHTALYWYRQSLGQGLEFLIYFQGNSAPDKSGLPSDRFSAERTGGSVSTLTIQRTQQEDSAVYLCASPGAGETQYFGPGTRLLVL.

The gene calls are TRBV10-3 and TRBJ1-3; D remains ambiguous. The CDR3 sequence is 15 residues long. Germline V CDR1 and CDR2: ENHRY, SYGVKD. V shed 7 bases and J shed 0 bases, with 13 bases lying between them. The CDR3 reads CAITGNPSSGNTIYF. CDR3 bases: TGTGCCATCACGGGTAACCCGAGCTCTGGAAACACCATATATTTT.

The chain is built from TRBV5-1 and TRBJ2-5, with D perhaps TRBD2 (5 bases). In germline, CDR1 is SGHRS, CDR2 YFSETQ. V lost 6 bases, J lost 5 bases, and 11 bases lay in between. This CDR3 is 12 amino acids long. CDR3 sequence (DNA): TGCGCCAGCAATCGGGATGGGGAGACCCAGTACTTC. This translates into CASNRDGETQYF.

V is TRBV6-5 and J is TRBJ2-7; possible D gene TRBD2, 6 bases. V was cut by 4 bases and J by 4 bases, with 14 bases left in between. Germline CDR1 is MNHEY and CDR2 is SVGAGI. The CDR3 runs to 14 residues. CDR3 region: CASSLEGGGYEQYF. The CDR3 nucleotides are TGTGCCAGCAGTTTAGAGGGAGGTGGTTACGAGCAGTACTTC.

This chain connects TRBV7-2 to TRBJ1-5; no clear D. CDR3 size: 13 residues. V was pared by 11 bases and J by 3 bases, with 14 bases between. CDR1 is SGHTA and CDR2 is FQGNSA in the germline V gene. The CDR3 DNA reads TGTGCCGCGGGAGCCGGGAACAATCAGCCCCAGCATTTT. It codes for CAAGAGNNQPQHF.

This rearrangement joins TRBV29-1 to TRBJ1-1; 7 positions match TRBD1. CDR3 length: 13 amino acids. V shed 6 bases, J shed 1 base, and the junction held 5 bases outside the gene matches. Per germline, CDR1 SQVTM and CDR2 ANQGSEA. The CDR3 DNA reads TGCAGCGTACTCGGACAGGCGAACACTGAAGCTTTCTTT. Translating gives CSVLGQANTEAFF.

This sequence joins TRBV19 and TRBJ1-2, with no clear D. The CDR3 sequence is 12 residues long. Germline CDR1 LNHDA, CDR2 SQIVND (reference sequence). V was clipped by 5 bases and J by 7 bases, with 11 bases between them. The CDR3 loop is CASSLGGGGYTF. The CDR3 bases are TGTGCCAGTAGTTTAGGAGGCGGTGGCTACACCTTC.

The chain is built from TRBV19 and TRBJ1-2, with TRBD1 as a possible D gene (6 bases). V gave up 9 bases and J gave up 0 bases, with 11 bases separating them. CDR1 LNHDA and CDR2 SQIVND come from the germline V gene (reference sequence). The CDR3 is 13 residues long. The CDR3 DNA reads TGTGCCAGCTCCCAGGGGACTAACTATGGCTACACCTTC. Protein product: CASSQGTNYGYTF.

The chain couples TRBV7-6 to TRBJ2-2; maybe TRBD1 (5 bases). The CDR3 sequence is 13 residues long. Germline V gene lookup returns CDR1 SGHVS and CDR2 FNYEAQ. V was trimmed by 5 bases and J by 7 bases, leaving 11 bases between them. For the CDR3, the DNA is TGTGCCAGCAGCCCCAGGGTAGGCGGGGAGCTGTTTTTT. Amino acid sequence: CASSPRVGGELFF.

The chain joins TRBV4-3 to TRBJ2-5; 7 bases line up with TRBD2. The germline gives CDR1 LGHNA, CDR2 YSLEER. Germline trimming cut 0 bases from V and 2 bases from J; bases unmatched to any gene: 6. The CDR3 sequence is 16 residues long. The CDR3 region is CASSQDRGLGQETQYF. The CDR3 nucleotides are TGCGCCAGCAGCCAAGATCGTGGACTAGGACAAGAGACCCAGTACTTC.

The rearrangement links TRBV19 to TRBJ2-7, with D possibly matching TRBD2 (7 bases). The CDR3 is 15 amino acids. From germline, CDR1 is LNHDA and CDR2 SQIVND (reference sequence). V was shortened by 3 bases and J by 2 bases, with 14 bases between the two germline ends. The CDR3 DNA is TGTGCCAGTAGTATGCTAGGGGGGGCAACCTACGAGCAGTACTTC. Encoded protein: CASSMLGGATYEQYF.

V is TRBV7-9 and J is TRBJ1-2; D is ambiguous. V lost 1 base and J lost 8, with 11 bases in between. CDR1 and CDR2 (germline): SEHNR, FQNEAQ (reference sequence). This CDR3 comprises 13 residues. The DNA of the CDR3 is TGTGCCAGCAGCTTAGATGCAGGTCGAGGCTACACCTTC. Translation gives CASSLDAGRGYTF.

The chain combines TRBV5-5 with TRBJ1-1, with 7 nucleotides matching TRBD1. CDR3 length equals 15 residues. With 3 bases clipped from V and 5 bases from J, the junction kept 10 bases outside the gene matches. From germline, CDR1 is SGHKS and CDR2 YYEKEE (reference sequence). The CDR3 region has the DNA TGTGCCAGCAGCTCGTTGACAGGGACGGTTACTGAAGCTTTCTTT. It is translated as CASSSLTGTVTEAFF.

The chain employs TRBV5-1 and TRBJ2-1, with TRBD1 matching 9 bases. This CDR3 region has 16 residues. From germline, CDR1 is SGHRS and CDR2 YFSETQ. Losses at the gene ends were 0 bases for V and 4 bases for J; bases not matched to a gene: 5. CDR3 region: CASSLARDRVYNEQFF. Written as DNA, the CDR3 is TGCGCCAGCAGCTTGGCCCGGGACAGGGTGTACAATGAGCAGTTCTTC.

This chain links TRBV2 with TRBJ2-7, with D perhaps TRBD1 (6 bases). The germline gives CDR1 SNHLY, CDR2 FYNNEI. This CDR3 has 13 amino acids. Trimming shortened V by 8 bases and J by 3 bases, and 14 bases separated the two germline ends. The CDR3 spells CASLPQGGYEQYF. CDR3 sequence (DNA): TGTGCCAGCCTCCCACAGGGCGGCTACGAGCAGTACTTC.

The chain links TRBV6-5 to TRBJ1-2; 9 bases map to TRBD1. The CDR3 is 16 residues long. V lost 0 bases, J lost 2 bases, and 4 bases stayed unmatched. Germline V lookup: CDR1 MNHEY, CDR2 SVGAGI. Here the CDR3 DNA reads TGTGCCAGCAGTTACTCAGGGACAGGGTGGAACTATGGCTACACCTTC. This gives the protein CASSYSGTGWNYGYTF.

The CDR3 coding sequence is TGTGCCAGCAGCACCCTAGCGTCGGGTGAGCAGTTCTTC. Its protein is CASSTLASGEQFF. The rearrangement joins TRBV5-4 to TRBJ2-1; maybe TRBD2 (6 bases). With 4 bases removed from V and 9 bases from J, the gap between germline ends came to 14 bases. Germline V lookup: CDR1 SGHNT, CDR2 YYREEE (reference sequence). This CDR3 contains 13 residues.

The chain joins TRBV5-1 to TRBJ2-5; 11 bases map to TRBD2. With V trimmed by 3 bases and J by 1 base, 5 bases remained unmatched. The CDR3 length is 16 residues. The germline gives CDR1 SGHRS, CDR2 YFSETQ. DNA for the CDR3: TGCGCCAGCAGCTGGGGACTAGCGGACCTCCAAGAGACCCAGTACTTC. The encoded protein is CASSWGLADLQETQYF.

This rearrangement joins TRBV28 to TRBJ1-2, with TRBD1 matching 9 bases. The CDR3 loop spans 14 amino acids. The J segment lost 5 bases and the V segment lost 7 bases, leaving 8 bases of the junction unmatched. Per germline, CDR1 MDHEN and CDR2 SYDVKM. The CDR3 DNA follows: TGTGCCAGCACCCACGGACAGGGGCGGTATGGCTACACCTTC. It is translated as CASTHGQGRYGYTF.